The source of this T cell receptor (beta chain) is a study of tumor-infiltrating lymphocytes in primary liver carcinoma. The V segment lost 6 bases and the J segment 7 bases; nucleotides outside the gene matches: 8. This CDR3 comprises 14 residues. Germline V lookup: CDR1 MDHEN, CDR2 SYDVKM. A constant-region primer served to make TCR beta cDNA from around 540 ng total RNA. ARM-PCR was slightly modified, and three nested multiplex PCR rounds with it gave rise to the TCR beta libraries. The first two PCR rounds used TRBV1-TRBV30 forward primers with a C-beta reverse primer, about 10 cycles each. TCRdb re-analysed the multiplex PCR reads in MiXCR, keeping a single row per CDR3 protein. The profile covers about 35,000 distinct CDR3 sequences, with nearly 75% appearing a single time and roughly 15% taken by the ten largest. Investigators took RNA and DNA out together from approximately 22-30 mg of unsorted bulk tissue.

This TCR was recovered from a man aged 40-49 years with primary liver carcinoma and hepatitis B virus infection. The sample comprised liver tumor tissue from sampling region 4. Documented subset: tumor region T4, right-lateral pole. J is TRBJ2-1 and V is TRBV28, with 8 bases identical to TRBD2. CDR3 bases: TGTGCCAGCAGCGCCGGGACTAGTGTAAATGAGCAGTTCTTC. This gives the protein CASSAGTSVNEQFF.